The present T cell receptor (beta chain) was sequenced within a study of cytomegalovirus exposure and HLA in healthy donors. Germline values: CDR1 MGHRA, CDR2 YSYEKL. The V gene end was trimmed by 4 bases and the J gene end by 4 bases; junction bases not matched to a gene: 7. CDR3 length: 18 residues. As concerns this clone: Its target is not known.

Repertoires were generated with immunoSEQ multiplex PCR, while TCRdb's copy carries only in-frame clones and drops some. This sample has 110,000 or so clones, with about nine tenths found just once. Study conclusions and caveats: Associated with cytomegalovirus, according to the listing, were around 160 TCR beta chains. In vitro confirmation showed a few CMV-associated chains to be CMV antigen specific.

The receptor was derived from a man aged 18 to 30 in good health and CMV-seropositive. Sequencing used PBMCs. V and J are TRBV4-1 and TRBJ2-2; 15 nucleotides align to TRBD2. The CDR3 here is CASSRGLAGGHGTGELFF. The DNA of the CDR3 is TGCGCCAGCAGCCGTGGACTAGCGGGGGGGCATGGCACCGGGGAGCTGTTTTTT.